This T cell receptor beta chain was found in a study of OX40 agonist ivuxolimab in advanced cancers. Study background: Prior anti-PD-1, anti-PD-L1 or anti-CTLA-4 therapy was allowed; approximately 40% had some. Study-wide results and limits: Among the least clonally expanded were partial responders at 0.1-3.0 mg/kg.

Germline V CDR1 and CDR2: SGHNT, YYREEE (reference sequence). CDR3 length: 15 residues. J was trimmed by 9 bases and V by 4 bases; bases with no gene match: 7. Clones were read by immunoSEQ multiplex PCR, and TCRdb kept only the in-frame ones, dropping some. The sample shows around 100,000 clones, around 90% of them seen only once. With regard to this clone: The antigen is unknown.

Here the sequenced sample was CD4+ or CD8+ T cells sorted from blood, taken in a trial of the OX40 agonist ivuxolimab. The receptor comes from an adult with an advanced solid tumor such as melanoma, head and neck, liver or kidney cancer. The chain has TRBV5-4 and TRBJ2-1; 13 bases are shared with TRBD2. CDR3 residues: CASSHGTSGNFEQFF. CDR3 bases: TGTGCCAGCAGCCACGGGACTAGCGGGAATTTTGAGCAGTTCTTC.